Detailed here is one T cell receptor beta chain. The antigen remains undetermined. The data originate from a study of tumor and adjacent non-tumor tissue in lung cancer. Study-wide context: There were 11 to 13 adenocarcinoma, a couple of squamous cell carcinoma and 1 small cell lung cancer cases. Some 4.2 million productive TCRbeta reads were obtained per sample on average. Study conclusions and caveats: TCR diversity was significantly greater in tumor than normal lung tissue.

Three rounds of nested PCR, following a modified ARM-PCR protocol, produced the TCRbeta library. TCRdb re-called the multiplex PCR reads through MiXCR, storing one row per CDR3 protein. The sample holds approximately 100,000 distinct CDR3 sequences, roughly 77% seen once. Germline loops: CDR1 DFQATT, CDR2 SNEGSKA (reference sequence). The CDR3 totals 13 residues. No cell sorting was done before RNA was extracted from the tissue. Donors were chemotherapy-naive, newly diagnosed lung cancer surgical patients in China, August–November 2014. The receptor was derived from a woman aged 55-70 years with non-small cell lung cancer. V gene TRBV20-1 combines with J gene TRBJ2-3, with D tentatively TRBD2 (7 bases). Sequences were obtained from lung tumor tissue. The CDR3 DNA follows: TGCGGGGGGGGGGCGGGAACCGGAAATAAGCAGTATTTT. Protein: CGGGAGTGNKQYF.